This T cell receptor beta chain was found in a study of blood T cell repertoires in COVID-19. In the original workflow: From reference gene primer amplification, estimates of nucleated cell counts were derived. Using immunoSEQ multiplex PCR, the repertoire was profiled, and TCRdb retains in-frame clones only, with some absent. V and J calls plus clone size are reproduced from that table; the DNA served to infer D and trimming. The data show under 250,000 clones, with around 90% seen just once and less than 7.5% held by the top ten. The CDR3 sequence is 15 residues long. The germline V gene encodes CDR1 SGHTA and CDR2 FQGNSA. The V gene lost 3 bases and the J gene lost 4 bases, with 16 bases spanning the gap.

The TCR was taken from a man aged 60 to 69 who had recovered from COVID-19. J is TRBJ2-7 and V is TRBV7-2; D is perhaps TRBD2 (6 bases). Sequencing input: peripheral blood. The CDR3 spells CASSLAGTGVYEQYF. CDR3 DNA sequence: TGTGCCAGCAGCTTGGCAGGGACGGGAGTGTACGAGCAGTACTTC.